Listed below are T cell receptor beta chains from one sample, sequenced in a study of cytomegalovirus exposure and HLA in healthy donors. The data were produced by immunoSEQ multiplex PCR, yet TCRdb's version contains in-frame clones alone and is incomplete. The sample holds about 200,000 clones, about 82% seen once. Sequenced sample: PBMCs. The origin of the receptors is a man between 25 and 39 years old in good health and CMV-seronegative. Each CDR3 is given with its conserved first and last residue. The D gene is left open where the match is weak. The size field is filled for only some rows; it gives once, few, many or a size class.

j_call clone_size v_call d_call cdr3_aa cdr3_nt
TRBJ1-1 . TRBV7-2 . CASSPSQNTEAFF TGTGCCAGCAGCCCAAGCCAAAACACTGAAGCTTTCTTT
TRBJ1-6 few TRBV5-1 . CASSLVRGYSPLHF TGCGCCAGCAGCTTGGTTAGGGGTTACTCACCCCTCCACTTT
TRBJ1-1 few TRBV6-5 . CASSYGQMNTEAFF TGTGCCAGCAGTTACGGACAGATGAACACTGAAGCTTTCTTT
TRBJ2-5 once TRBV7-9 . CASSPRGDRQHLGGTQYF TGTGCCAGCAGCCCCAGAGGAGACAGACAACACCTCGGGGGGACCCAGTACTTC
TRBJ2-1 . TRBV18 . CASSPQGNEQFF TGTGCCAGCTCACCCCAGGGCAATGAGCAGTTCTTC
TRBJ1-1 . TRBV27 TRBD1 CASSSHRGTEAFF TGTGCCAGCAGTTCTCACAGGGGCACTGAAGCTTTCTTT
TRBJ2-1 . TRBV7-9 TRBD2 CASSSLASGAYNEQFF TGTGCCAGCAGCTCACTCGCTAGCGGGGCCTACAATGAGCAGTTCTTC
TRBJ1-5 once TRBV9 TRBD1 CASSAGQGLSQPQHF TGTGCCAGCAGCGCCGGACAGGGTTTGAGTCAGCCCCAGCATTTT
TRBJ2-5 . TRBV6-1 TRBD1 CASRSRGRGTQYF TGTGCCAGCAGATCTAGGGGGCGTGGGACCCAGTACTTC
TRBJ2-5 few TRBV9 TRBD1 CASSVRRDVTGTGGRETQYF TGTGCCAGCAGCGTGCGGAGAGATGTTACCGGGACAGGGGGCAGGGAGACCCAGTACTTC
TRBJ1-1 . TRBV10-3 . CAIQQGNTEAFF TGTGCCATCCAACAGGGAAACACTGAAGCTTTCTTT
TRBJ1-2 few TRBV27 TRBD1 CASSSTGGPGYGYTF TGTGCCAGCAGTTCTACAGGGGGCCCTGGCTATGGCTACACCTTC
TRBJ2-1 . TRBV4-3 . CASSQAGGMKNNEQFF TGCGCCAGCAGCCAAGCAGGGGGGATGAAAAACAATGAGCAGTTCTTC
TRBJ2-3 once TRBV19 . CASSGVTDTQYF TGTGCCAGTAGCGGGGTCACAGATACGCAGTATTTT
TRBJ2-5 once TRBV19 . CASSTDVEETQYF TGTGCCAGTAGTACAGACGTGGAGGAGACCCAGTACTTC
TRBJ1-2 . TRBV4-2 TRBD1 CASSPKQGAAVNYGYTF TGTGCCAGCAGCCCAAAACAGGGGGCGGCGGTTAACTATGGCTACACCTTC
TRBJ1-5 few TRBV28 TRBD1 CASSLGDRGNQPQHF TGTGCCAGCAGTTTGGGCGACAGGGGCAATCAGCCCCAGCATTTT
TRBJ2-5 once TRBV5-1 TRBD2 CASSFLQRGGGETQYF TGCGCCAGCAGCTTCCTCCAGCGGGGGGGAGGTGAGACCCAGTACTTC
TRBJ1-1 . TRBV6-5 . CASSPPDREAFF TGTGCCAGCAGCCCTCCCGACAGAGAAGCTTTCTTT
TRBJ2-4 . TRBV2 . CASSVQGPRAKNIQYF TGTGCCAGCAGTGTTCAGGGGCCTAGGGCCAAAAACATTCAGTACTTC
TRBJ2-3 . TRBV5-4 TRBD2 CASSLGTSGITDTQYF TGTGCCAGCAGCCTCGGGACTAGCGGGATCACAGATACGCAGTATTTT
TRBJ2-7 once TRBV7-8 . CASSLALNTENGYEQYF TGTGCCAGCAGCTTAGCGCTCAACACAGAGAACGGTTACGAGCAGTACTTC
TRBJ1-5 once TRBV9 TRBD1 CASSGTGGNQPQHF TGTGCCAGCAGCGGGACAGGGGGTAATCAGCCCCAGCATTTT
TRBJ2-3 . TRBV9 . CASSARTVPDTQYF TGTGCCAGCAGCGCCCGGACAGTTCCAGATACGCAGTATTTT
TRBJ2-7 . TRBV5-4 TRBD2 CASSLETSGGPYEQYF TGTGCCAGCAGCTTGGAGACTAGCGGGGGGCCGTACGAGCAGTACTTC
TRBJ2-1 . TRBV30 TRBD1 CAWPSTGVGPQFF TGTGCCTGGCCATCGACAGGGGTGGGACCCCAGTTCTTC
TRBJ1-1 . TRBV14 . CASSQVGAGTEAFF TGTGCCAGCAGCCAAGTTGGGGCAGGGACTGAAGCTTTCTTT
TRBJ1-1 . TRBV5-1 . CASSLTIGQFWTEAFF TGCGCCAGCAGCTTGACCATCGGACAGTTCTGGACTGAAGCTTTCTTT
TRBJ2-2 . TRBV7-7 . CASSTRETGELFF TGTGCTAGCAGCACGAGGGAAACCGGGGAGCTGTTTTTT
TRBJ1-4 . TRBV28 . CASSLYGGGNEKLFF TGTGCCAGCAGTTTATATGGGGGAGGAAATGAAAAACTGTTTTTT
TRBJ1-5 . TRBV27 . CASSLQGYSNQPQHF TGTGCCAGCAGTCTACAGGGTTATAGCAATCAGCCCCAGCATTTT
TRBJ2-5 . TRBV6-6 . CASSQIQETQYF TGTGCCAGCAGCCAGATTCAAGAGACCCAGTACTTC
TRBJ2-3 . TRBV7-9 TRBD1 CASSPLQGASTDTQYF TGTGCCAGCAGCCCTTTGCAGGGGGCTAGCACAGATACGCAGTATTTT